A single sample gave rise to the 5 T cell receptor beta chains below, sequenced in a study of a mutant IDH1 vaccine in newly diagnosed glioma. Sample time point: week 11, during vaccination. Vaccine doses each comprised 300 ug of mutant IDH1 20-mer peptide, with topical imiquimod. Assay used: immunoSEQ multiplex PCR; TCRdb lists only in-frame clones, some missing. Of 45,000 to 65,000 clones listed, 91% are singletons. The antigens of these receptors remain unknown. Sequenced here: PBMCs, sampled from a glioma patient whose treatment included an IDH1 peptide vaccine. These receptors all stem from a man between 45 and 60 years old with glioma.

This chain uses TRBV19 with TRBJ2-1; D ambiguous. The CDR3 contains 16 residues. Germline CDR1 is LNHDA and CDR2 is SQIVND (reference sequence). V was clipped by 3 bases and J by 2 bases, with 14 bases between them. This chain's CDR3 is CASSIRQGQPYNEQFF. For the CDR3, the DNA is TGTGCCAGTAGTATCCGGCAAGGTCAACCCTACAATGAGCAGTTCTTC.

The chain joins TRBV6-6 to TRBJ1-5; 9 nucleotides align to TRBD1. The CDR3 covers 13 residues. Germline CDR1 MNHNY, CDR2 SVGAGI (reference sequence). V was pared by 6 bases and J by 4 bases, with 1 base of the junction left unmatched. This CDR3 reads CASRGTGNQPQHF. The CDR3 coding sequence is TGTGCCAGCAGAGGGACAGGGAATCAGCCCCAGCATTTT.

CDR3 coding DNA: TGTGCCAGCAGTTTATCCTTAACCCCAGGGAGGAGTTCACCCCTCCACTTT. It encodes CASSLSLTPGRSSPLHF. The rearrangement joins TRBV27 to TRBJ1-6, with a possible D match to TRBD1 (5 bases). Germline V gene lookup returns CDR1 MNHEY and CDR2 SMNVEV (reference sequence). The CDR3 is 17 amino acids. Trimming stripped 0 bases from V and 9 bases from J, with 18 bases between.

The chain is built from TRBV10-3 and TRBJ2-1; D possibly corresponds to TRBD1 (5 bases). The CDR3 consists of 18 residues. The V and J ends lost 1 base and 8 bases respectively, with 24 bases between them. CDR1 and CDR2 from the germline V gene are ENHRY and SYGVKD. The CDR3 coding sequence is TGTGCCATCAGTGAGTTTCGGTCTCGTGATGGGGCCCGGGATGAGCAGTTCTTC. As protein: CAISEFRSRDGARDEQFF.

This chain uses TRBV2 with TRBJ1-2, with D possibly being TRBD1 (6 bases). This CDR3 has 14 amino acids. V was shortened by 6 bases and J by 4 bases, with 15 bases between the two germline ends. The germline V gene encodes CDR1 SNHLY and CDR2 FYNNEI. CDR3 protein: CASRKRGGGYGYTF. CDR3 coding DNA: TGTGCCAGCAGGAAGAGGGGAGGGGGCTATGGCTACACCTTC. Drawing the rest from reference TRBV2 and TRBJ1-2, the complete variable domain is EPEVTQTPSHQVTQMGQEVILRCVPISNHLYFYWYRQILGQKVEFLVSFYNNEISEKSEIFDDQFSVERPDGSNFTLKIRSTKLEDSAMYFCASRKRGGGYGYTFGSGTRLTVV.